This T cell receptor (beta chain) emerged from a study of blood T cell repertoires in COVID-19. For the study at large: PBMCs, B-cell-depleted T cells, or T cells were the source of the cDNA or gDNA that made up the material.

Enrollment of patients from Seattle took place during active infection, with longitudinal follow-up. Germline V gene data show CDR1 as SGHTA and CDR2 as FQGTGA. The V gene end was trimmed by 5 bases and the J gene end by 4 bases; junction bases not matched to a gene: 8. The CDR3 spans 15 residues. The method was immunoSEQ multiplex PCR; TCRdb's version includes in-frame clones alone and lacks a portion of them. The table has 200,000 or so clones, over 75% seen once. The chain carries TRBV7-3 and TRBJ1-2; 9 nucleotides agree with TRBD1. The specimen sequenced was peripheral blood. The clonotype originates from a person between 65 and 79 years old with COVID-19, enrolled during active disease. The CDR3 reads CASSPGQGRSYGYTF. The CDR3 region has the DNA TGTGCCAGCAGCCCCGGACAGGGGCGCAGCTATGGCTACACCTTC.